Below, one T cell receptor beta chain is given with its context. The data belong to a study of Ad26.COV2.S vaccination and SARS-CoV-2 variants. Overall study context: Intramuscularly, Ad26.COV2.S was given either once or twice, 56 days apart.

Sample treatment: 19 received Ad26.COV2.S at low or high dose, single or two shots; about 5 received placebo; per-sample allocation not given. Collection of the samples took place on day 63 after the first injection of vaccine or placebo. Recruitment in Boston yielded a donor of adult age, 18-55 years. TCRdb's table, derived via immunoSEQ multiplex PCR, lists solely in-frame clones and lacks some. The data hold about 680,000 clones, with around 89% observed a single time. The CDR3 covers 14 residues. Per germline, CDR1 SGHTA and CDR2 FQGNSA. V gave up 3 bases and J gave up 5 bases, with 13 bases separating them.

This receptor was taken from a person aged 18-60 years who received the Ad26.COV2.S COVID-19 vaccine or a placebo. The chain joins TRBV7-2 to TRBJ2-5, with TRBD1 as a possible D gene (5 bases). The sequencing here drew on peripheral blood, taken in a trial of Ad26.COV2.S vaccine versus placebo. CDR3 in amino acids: CASSFQGSRETQYF. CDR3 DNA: TGTGCCAGCAGCTTTCAGGGATCGAGGGAGACCCAGTACTTC. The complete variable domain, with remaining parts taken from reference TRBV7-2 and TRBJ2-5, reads GAGVSQSPSNKVTEKGKDVELRCDPISGHTALYWYRQSLGQGLEFLIYFQGNSAPDKSGLPSDRFSAERTGGSVSTLTIQRTQQEDSAVYLCASSFQGSRETQYFGPGTRLLVL.